The 5 T cell receptor beta chains listed next were all sequenced from one sample in a study of tumor-infiltrating lymphocytes in primary liver carcinoma. Scientists recovered RNA and DNA together from around 20-30 mg of unsorted bulk tissue. A primer in the constant region served to generate TCR beta cDNA from approximately 450 ng of total RNA. Three-round nested multiplex PCR performed with slightly modified ARM-PCR produced the TCR beta libraries. The two initial PCR rounds, about 9 cycles each, used TRBV1-TRBV30 forward and C-beta reverse primers. From the multiplex PCR reads, TCRdb called clonotypes with MiXCR, one entry per CDR3 protein. The repertoire holds roughly 32,000 distinct CDR3 sequences, around 70% seen once, with roughly 30% in the top ten. Sequencing input: liver tumor tissue from sampling region 3. Documented subset: tumor region T3, left-lateral pole. These receptors were collected from a woman in her 30s with primary liver carcinoma and hepatitis B virus infection.

With regard to this clonotype: One end of the junction is discordant with germline, which a read error may explain. The chain carries TRBV4-3 and TRBJ2-1; D gene uncertain. The CDR3 contains 15 residues. Germline values: CDR1 LGHNA, CDR2 YSLEER. The CDR3 sequence is CASYQDPQQNNEHFF. CDR3 DNA: TGCGCCAGCTACCAAGATCCCCAGCAAAACAATGAGCATTTCTTC.

Remarks on this clonotype: A junction boundary mismatches the germline segment, possibly from a read error. The V and J genes are TRBV7-3 and TRBJ2-3; D is uncertain. CDR3 length: 15 residues. Germline V CDR1 and CDR2: SGHTA, FQGTGA. CDR3 protein: CASSESLLSTDMQYF. The CDR3 coding sequence is TGTGCCAGCAGTGAGAGCTTACTGAGCACAGATATGCAGTATTTT.

The chain recombines TRBV11-2 with TRBJ1-1, with 12 positions matching TRBD1. The CDR3 consists of 20 residues. The J segment lost 2 bases and the V segment lost 7 bases, leaving 20 bases of the junction unmatched. The germline gives CDR1 SGHAT, CDR2 FQNNGV. CDR3 loop: CASNPGDRGPKRWSNTEAFF. In DNA form, the CDR3 reads TGTGCCAGCAACCCTGGGGACAGGGGGCCCAAGAGGTGGAGTAACACTGAAGCTTTCTTT. The whole variable domain, remainder taken from reference TRBV11-2 and TRBJ1-1, is EAGVAQSPRYKIIEKRQSVAFWCNPISGHATLYWYQQILGQGPKLLIQFQNNGVVDDSQLPKDRFSAERLKGVDSTLKIQPAKLEDSAVYLCASNPGDRGPKRWSNTEAFFGQGTRLTVV.

On this clonotype itself: The germline gene is not matched at one end of the junction; a read error may be the cause. The rearrangement joins TRBV11-1 to TRBJ2-2, with a weak D call TRBD2 (5 bases). The germline V gene has CDR1 SGHAT and CDR2 FQDESV (reference sequence). The CDR3 runs to 16 residues. For the CDR3, the DNA is TGTACCAGCAGCTTAGTGGGGAGTACGAACACCGGGGAACTGTTTTTT. Translating it yields CTSSLVGSTNTGELFF.

This rearrangement joins TRBV11-2 to TRBJ2-7, with D tentatively TRBD1 or TRBD2 (6 bases each). Germline CDR1 and CDR2: SGHAT and FQNNGV. CDR3 length: 17 amino acids. V lost 6 bases and J lost 10, with 31 bases in between. Here the CDR3 reads CASSITGGGSWTYVQYF. For the CDR3, the DNA is TGTGCCAGCAGTATCACAGGAGGGGGTTCTTGGACCTACGTACAGTACTTC.